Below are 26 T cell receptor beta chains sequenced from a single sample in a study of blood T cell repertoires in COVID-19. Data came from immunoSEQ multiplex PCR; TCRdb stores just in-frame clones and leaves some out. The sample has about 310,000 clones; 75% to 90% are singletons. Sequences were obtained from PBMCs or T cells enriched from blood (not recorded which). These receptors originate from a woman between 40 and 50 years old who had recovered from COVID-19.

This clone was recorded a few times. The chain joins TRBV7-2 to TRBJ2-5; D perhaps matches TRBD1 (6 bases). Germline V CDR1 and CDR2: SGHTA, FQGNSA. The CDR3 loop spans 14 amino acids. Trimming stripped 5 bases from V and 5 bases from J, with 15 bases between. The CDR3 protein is CASSGTTRTETQYF. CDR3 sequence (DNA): TGTGCCAGCAGCGGGACAACCCGAACGGAGACCCAGTACTTC.

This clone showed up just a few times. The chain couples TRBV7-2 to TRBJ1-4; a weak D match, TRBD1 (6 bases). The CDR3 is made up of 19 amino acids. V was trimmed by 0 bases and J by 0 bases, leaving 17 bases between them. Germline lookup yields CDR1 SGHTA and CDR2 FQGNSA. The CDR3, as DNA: TGTGCCAGCAGCTTAGCTGGGGGGGCAGGGGCGGCAACTAATGAAAAACTGTTTTTT. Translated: CASSLAGGAGAATNEKLFF.

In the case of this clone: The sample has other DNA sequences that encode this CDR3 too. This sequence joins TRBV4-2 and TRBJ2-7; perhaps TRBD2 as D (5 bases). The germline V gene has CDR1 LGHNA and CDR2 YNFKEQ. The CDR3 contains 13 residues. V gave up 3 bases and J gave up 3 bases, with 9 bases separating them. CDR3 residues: CASSQDRGYEQYF. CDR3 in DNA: TGTGCCAGCAGCCAGGATCGGGGCTACGAGCAGTACTTC.

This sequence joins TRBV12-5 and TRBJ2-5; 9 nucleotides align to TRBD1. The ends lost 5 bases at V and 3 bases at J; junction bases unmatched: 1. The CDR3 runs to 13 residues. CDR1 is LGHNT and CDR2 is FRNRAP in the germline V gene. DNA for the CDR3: TGTGCTAGTGGTCGGGACAGGGAAGAGACCCAGTACTTC. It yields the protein CASGRDREETQYF.

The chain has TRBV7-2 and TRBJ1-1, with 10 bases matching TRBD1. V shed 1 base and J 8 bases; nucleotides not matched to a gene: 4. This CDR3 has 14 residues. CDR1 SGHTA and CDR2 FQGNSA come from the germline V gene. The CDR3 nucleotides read TGTGCCAGCAGCTTAGATCAGGGACAGGGGGAAGCTTTCTTT. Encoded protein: CASSLDQGQGEAFF. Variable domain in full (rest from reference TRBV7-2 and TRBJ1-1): GAGVSQSPSNKVTEKGKDVELRCDPISGHTALYWYRQSLGQGLEFLIYFQGNSAPDKSGLPSDRFSAERTGGSVSTLTIQRTQQEDSAVYLCASSLDQGQGEAFFGQGTRLTVV.

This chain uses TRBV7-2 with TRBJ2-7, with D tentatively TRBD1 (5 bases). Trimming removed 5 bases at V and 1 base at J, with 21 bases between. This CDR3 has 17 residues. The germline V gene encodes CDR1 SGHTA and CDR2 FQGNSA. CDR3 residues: CASSKPPHRLRSYEQYF. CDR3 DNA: TGTGCCAGCAGCAAACCTCCCCACAGGCTCCGGTCCTACGAGCAGTACTTC.

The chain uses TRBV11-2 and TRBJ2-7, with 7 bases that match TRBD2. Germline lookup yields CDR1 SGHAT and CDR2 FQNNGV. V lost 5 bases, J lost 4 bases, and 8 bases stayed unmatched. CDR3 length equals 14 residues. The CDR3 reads CASSRDAGVYEQYF. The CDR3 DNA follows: TGTGCCAGCAGCCGAGACGCGGGAGTTTACGAGCAGTACTTC. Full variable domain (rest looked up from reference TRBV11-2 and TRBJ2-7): EAGVAQSPRYKIIEKRQSVAFWCNPISGHATLYWYQQILGQGPKLLIQFQNNGVVDDSQLPKDRFSAERLKGVDSTLKIQPAKLEDSAVYLCASSRDAGVYEQYFGPGTRLTVT.

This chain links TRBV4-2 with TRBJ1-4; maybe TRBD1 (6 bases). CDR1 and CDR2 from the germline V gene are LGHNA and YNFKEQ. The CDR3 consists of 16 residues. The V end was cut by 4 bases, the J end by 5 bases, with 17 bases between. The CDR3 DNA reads TGTGCCAGCAGCCCAGGACAAGGACAGCCAAATGAAAAACTGTTTTTT. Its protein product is CASSPGQGQPNEKLFF.

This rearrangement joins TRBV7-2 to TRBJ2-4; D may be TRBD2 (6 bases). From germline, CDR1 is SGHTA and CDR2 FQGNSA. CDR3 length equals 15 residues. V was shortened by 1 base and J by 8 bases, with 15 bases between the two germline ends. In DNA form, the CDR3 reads TGTGCCAGCAGCTTAGTGTCGGGGGAGTTAGACATTCAGTACTTC. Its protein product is CASSLVSGELDIQYF.

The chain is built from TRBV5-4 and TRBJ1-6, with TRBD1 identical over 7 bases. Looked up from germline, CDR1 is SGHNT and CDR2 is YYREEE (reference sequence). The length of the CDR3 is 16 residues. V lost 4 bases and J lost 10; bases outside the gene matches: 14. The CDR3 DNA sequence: TGTGCCAGCAGCCCCCGTTCGGAGGGGGCCGGGTCACCCCTCCACTTT. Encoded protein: CASSPRSEGAGSPLHF.

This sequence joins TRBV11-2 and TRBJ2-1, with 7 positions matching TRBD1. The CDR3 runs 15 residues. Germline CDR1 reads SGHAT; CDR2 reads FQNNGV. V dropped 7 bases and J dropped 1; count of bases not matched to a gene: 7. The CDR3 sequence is CASNPTGESYNEQFF. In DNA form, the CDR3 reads TGTGCCAGCAACCCCACAGGGGAGTCCTACAATGAGCAGTTCTTC.

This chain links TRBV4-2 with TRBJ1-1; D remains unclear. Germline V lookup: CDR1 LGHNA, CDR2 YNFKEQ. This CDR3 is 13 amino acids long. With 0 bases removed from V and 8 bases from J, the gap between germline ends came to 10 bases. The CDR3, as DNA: TGTGCCAGCAGCCAAGATAACGAGGGCGAAGCTTTCTTT. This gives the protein CASSQDNEGEAFF.

CDR3: CASSTGTGVIEESGANVLTF. CDR3 nucleotides: TGTGCCAGCAGTACCGGGACAGGGGTAATAGAAGAGTCTGGGGCCAACGTCCTGACTTTC. The chain is built from TRBV27 and TRBJ2-6; 10 positions agree with TRBD1. The CDR3 has 20 residues. V dropped 5 bases and J dropped 1; count of bases not matched to a gene: 14. The germline gives CDR1 MNHEY, CDR2 SMNVEV (reference sequence).

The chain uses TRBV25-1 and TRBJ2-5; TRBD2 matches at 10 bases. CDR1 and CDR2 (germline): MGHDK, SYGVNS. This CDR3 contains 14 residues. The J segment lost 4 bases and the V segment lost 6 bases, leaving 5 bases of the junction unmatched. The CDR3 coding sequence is TGTGCCAGCAGCCCGGGACTAGCGCGAGAGACCCAGTACTTC. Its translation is CASSPGLARETQYF.

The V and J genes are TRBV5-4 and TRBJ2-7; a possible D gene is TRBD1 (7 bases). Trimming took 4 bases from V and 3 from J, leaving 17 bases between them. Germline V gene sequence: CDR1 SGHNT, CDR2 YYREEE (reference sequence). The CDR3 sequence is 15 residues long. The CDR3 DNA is TGTGCCAGCAGCCCCGCGGAGGGGGCGATCTACGAGCAGTACTTC. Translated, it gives CASSPAEGAIYEQYF.

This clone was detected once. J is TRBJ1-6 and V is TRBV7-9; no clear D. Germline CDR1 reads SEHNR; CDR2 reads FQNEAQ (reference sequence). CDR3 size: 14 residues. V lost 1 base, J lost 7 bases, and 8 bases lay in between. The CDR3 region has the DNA TGTGCCAGCAGCTTAGACGGGAACAATTCACCCCTCCACTTT. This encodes CASSLDGNNSPLHF.

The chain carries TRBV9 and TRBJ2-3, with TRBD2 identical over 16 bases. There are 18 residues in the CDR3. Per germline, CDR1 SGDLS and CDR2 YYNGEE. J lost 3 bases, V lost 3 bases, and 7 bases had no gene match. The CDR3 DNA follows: TGTGCCAGCAGCGCCGGGACTAGCGGGAGGGCCCGTACAGATACGCAGTATTTT. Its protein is CASSAGTSGRARTDTQYF.

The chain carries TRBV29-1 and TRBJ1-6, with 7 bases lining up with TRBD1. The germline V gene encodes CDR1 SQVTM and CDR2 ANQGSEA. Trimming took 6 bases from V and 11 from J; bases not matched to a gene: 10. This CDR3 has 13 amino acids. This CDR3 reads CSVPTGYIAPLHF. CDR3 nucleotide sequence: TGCAGCGTACCGACAGGGTATATCGCACCCCTCCACTTT.

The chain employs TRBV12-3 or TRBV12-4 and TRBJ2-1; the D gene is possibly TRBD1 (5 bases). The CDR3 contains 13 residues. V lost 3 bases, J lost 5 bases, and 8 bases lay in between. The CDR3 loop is CASSLTANNEQFF. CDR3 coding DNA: TGTGCCAGCAGTTTGACAGCTAACAATGAGCAGTTCTTC.

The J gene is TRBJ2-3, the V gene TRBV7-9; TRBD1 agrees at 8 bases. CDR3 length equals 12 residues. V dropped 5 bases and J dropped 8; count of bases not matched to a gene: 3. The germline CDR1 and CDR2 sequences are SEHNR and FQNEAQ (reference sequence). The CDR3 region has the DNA TGTGCCAGCAGCGACACAGGGGGTACGCAGTATTTT. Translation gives CASSDTGGTQYF. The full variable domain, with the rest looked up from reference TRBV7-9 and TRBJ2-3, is DTGVSQNPRHKITKRGQNVTFRCDPISEHNRLYWYRQTLGQGPEFLTYFQNEAQLEKSRLLSDRFSAERPKGSFSTLEIQRTEQGDSAMYLCASSDTGGTQYFGPGTRLTVL.

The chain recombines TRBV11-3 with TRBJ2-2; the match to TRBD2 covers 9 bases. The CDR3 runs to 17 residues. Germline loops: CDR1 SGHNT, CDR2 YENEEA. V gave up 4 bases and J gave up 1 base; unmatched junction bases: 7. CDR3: CASSSPAGGLNTGELFF. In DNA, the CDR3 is TGTGCCAGCAGCTCCCCAGCGGGGGGCCTGAACACCGGGGAGCTGTTTTTT.

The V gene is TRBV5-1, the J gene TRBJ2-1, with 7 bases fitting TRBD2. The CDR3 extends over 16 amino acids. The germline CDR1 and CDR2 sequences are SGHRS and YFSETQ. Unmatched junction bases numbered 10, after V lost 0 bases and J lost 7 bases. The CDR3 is CASSLALAAVGNEQFF. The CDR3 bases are TGCGCCAGCAGCTTGGCGCTAGCGGCCGTCGGGAATGAGCAGTTCTTC.

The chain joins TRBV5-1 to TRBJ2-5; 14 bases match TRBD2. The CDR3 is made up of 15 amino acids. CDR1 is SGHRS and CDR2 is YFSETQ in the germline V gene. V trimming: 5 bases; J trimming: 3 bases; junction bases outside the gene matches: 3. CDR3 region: CASRAGLAGEETQYF. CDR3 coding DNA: TGCGCCAGCAGGGCGGGACTAGCGGGAGAAGAGACCCAGTACTTC.

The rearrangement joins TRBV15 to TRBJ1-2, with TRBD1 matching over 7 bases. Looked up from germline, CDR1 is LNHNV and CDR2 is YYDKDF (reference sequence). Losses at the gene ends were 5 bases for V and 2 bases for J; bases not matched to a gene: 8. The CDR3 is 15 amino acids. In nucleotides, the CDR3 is TGTGCCACCAGCCGACACTCACAGGGGAACTATGGCTACACCTTC. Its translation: CATSRHSQGNYGYTF.

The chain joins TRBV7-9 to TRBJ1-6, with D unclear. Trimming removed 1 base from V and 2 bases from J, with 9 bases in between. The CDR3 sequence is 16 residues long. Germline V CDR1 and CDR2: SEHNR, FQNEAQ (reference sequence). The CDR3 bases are TGTGCCAGCAGCTTAGTGGAGGGCCCCTATAATTCACCCCTCCACTTT. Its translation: CASSLVEGPYNSPLHF.

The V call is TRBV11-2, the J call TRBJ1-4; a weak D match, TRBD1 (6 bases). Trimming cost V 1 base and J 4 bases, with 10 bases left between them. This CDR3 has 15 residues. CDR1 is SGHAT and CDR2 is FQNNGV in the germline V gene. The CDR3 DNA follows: TGTGCCAGCAGCTTAGGAGCGGGACATAATGAAAAACTGTTTTTT. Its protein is CASSLGAGHNEKLFF.